The T cell receptor (beta chain) described here comes from a study of shared clonotypes between healthy human individuals. Germline V gene data show CDR1 as MDHEN and CDR2 as SYDVKM. CDR3 length: 11 residues. Trimming removed 3 bases from V and 13 bases from J, with 10 bases in between. TCRdb keeps only in-frame clones here, not all; method: immunoSEQ multiplex PCR. Of about 600,000 clones detected, approximately 97% appear once; the ten largest clones hold around 0.057%. The receptor was derived from a woman under 40 in good health. Input material: naive CD4+ T cells sorted from blood. As for subset: CD45RA+ positively selected. The V and J genes are TRBV28 and TRBJ2-1, with D possibly TRBD1 on 5 matching bases. The CDR3, as DNA: TGTGCCAGCAGTTTCAGGGCCCAACAGTTCTTC. The encoded protein is CASSFRAQQFF.